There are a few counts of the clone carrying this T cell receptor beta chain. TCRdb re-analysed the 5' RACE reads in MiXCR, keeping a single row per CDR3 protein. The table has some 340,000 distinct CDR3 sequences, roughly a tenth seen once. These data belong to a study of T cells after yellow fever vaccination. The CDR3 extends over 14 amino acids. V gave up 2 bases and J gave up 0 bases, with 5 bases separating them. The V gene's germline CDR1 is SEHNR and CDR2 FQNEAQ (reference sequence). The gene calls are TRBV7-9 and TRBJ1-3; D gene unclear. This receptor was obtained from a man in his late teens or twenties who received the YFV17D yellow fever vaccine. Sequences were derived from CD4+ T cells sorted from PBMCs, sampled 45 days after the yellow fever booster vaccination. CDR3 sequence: CASSLYSSGNTIYF. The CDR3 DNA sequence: TGTGCCAGCAGCTTATACTCCTCTGGAAACACCATATATTTT. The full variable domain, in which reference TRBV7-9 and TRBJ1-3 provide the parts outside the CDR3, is DTGVSQNPRHKITKRGQNVTFRCDPISEHNRLYWYRQTLGQGPEFLTYFQNEAQLEKSRLLSDRFSAERPKGSFSTLEIQRTEQGDSAMYLCASSLYSSGNTIYFGEGSWLTVV.